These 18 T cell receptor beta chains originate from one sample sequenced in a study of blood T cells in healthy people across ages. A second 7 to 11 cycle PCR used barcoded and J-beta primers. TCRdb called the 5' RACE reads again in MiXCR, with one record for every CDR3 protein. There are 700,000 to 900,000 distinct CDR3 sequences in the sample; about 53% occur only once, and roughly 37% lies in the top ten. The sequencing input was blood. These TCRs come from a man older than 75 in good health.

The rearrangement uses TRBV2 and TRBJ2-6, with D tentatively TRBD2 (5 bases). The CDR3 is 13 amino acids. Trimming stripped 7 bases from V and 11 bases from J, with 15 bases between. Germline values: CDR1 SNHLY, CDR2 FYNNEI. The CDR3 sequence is CASTILTGDVLTF. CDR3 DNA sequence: TGTGCCAGCACCATCCTGACCGGGGACGTCCTGACTTTC.

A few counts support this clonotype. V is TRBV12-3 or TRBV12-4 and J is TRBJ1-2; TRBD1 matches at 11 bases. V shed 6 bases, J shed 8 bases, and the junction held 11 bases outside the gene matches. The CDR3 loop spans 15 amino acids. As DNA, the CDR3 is TGTGCCAGCAGAGAGTACGGGACAGGGGGTGAAGGCTACACCTTC. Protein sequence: CASREYGTGGEGYTF.

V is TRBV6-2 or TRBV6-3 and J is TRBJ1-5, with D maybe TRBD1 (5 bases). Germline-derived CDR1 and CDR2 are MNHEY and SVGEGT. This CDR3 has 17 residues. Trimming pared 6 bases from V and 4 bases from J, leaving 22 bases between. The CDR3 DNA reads TGTGCCAGCAGCCAAGAGGTGGAGGGGCGATTTAATCAGCCCCAGCATTTT. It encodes CASSQEVEGRFNQPQHF.

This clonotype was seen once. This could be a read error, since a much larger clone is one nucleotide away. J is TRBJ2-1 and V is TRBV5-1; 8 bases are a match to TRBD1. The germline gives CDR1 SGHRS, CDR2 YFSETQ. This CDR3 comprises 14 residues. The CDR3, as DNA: TGCGCCAACAGCTTGGGACAGGCGTACAATGAGCAGTTCTTC. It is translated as CANSLGQAYNEQFF.

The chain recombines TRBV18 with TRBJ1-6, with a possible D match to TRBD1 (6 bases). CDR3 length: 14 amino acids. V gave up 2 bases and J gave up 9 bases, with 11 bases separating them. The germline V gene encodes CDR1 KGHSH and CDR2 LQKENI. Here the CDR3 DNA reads TGTGCCAGCTCACCAAGGACGACAGGTTCACCCCTCCACTTT. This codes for CASSPRTTGSPLHF.

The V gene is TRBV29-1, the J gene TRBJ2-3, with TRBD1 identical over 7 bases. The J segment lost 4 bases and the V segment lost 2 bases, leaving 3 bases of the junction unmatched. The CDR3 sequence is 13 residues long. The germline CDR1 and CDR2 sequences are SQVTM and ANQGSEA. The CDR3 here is CSVETGVPDTQYF. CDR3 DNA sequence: TGCAGCGTTGAAACAGGGGTCCCAGATACGCAGTATTTT.

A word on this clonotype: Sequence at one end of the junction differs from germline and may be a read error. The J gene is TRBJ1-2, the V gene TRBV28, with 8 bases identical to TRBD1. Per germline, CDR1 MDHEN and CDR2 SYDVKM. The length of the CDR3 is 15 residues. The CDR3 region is CASSSQGARNYGYTF. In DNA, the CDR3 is TGTGCCAGCAGTTCCCAGGGGGCGCGAAACTATGGATACACCTTC.

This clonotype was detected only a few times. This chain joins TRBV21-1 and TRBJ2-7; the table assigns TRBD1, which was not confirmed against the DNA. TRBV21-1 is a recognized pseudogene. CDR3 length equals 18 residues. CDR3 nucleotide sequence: TGTGCCAGCAGCGCAAGAGGGACAGGGTTGGAGGTTTCCTACGAGCAGTACTTC. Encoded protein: CASSARGTGLEVSYEQYF.

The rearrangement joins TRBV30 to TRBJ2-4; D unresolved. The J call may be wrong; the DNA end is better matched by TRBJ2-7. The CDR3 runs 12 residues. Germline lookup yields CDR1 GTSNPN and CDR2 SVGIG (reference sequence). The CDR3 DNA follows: TGTGCCTGGGGTCGTAGTGTCCACGAGCAGTACTTC. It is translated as CAWGRSVHEQYF.

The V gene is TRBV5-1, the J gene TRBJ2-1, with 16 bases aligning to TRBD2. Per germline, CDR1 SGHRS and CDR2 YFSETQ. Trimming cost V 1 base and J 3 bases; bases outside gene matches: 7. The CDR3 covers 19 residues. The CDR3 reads CASSLRGLAGGPGYNEQFF. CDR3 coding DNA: TGCGCCAGCAGCTTGAGGGGACTAGCGGGAGGGCCGGGCTACAATGAGCAGTTCTTC. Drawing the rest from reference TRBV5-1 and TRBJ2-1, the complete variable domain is KAGVTQTPRYLIKTRGQQVTLSCSPISGHRSVSWYQQTPGQGLQFLFEYFSETQRNKGNFPGRFSGRQFSNSRSEMNVSTLELGDSALYLCASSLRGLAGGPGYNEQFFGPGTRLTVL.

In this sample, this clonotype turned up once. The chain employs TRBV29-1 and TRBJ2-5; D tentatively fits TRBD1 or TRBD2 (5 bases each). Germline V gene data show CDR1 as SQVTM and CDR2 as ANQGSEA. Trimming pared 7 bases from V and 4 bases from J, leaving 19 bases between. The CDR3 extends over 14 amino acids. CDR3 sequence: CSADRGYGGETQYF. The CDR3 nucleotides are TGCAGCGCCGACCGAGGGTATGGGGGAGAGACCCAGTACTTC. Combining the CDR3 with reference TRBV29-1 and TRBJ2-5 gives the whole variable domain SAVISQKPSRDICQRGTSLTIQCQVDSQVTMMFWYRQQPGQSLTLIATANQGSEATYESGFVIDKFPISRPNLTFSTLTVSNMSPEDSSIYLCSADRGYGGETQYFGPGTRLLVL.

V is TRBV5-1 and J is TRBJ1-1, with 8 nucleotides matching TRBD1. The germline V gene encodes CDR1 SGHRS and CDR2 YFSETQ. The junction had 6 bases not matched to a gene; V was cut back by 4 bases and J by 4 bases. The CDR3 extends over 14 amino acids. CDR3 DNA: TGCGCCAGCAGCCACGAGACAGGGGCCACTGAAGCTTTCTTT. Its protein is CASSHETGATEAFF.

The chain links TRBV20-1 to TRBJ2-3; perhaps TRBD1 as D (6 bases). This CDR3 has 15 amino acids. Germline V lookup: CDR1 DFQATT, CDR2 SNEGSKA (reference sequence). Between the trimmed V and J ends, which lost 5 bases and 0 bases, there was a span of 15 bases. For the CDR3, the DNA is TGCAGTGCTGTCAGGGGCCAAACTAGCACAGATACGCAGTATTTT. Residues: CSAVRGQTSTDTQYF.

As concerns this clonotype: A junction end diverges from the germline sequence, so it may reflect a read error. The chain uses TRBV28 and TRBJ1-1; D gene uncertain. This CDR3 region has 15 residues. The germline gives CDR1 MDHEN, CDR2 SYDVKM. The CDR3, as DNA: TGTGCCAGCAGTCCCTACTCCGCCGGGAGCACTGAAACTTTCTTT. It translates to CASSPYSAGSTETFF. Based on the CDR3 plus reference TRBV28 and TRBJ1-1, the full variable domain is DVKVTQSSRYLVKRTGEKVFLECVQDMDHENMFWYRQDPGLGLRLIYFSYDVKMKEKGDIPEGYSVSREKKERFSLILESASTNQTSMYLCASSPYSAGSTETFFGQGTRLTVV.

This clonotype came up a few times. This CDR3 reads CASSPGQGIYEKLFF. CDR3 sequence (DNA): TGTGCCAGCAGTCCGGGACAGGGAATCTATGAAAAACTGTTTTTT. V and J are TRBV27 and TRBJ1-4, with 9 bases identical to TRBD1. Germline V gene lookup returns CDR1 MNHEY and CDR2 SMNVEV (reference sequence). This CDR3 has 15 residues. V trimming: 5 bases; J trimming: 6 bases; junction bases outside the gene matches: 7.

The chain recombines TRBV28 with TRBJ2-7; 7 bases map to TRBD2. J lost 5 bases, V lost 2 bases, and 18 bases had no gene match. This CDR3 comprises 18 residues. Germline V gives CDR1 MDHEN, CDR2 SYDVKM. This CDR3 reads CASSLMGGDPTGHNEQYF. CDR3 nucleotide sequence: TGTGCCAGCAGTTTAATGGGGGGGGACCCAACGGGCCACAACGAGCAGTACTTC.

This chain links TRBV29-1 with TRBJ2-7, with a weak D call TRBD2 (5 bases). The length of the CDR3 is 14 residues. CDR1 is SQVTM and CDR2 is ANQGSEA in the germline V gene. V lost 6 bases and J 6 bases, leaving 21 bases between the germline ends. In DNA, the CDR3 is TGCAGCGTAAAAGGGCGGCTTAGCGCACCCGAGCAGTACTTC. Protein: CSVKGRLSAPEQYF.

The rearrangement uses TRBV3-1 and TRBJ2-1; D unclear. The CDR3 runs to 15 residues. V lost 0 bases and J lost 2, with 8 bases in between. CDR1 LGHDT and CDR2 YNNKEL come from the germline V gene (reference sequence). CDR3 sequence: CASSQEGFTYNEQFF. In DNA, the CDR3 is TGTGCCAGCAGCCAAGAAGGGTTCACCTACAATGAGCAGTTCTTC.